A single sample gave rise to the 24 T cell receptor beta chains below, sequenced in a study of blood T cell repertoires in COVID-19. The table came from immunoSEQ multiplex PCR; TCRdb's copy has only in-frame clones and leaves some out. The table shows 200,000 to 250,000 clones, with around four fifths occurring only once. Specimen: peripheral blood. These receptors originate from a woman of 80 years or more with active or convalescent COVID-19.

This rearrangement joins TRBV5-6 to TRBJ2-1; no definite D call. V lost 1 base to trimming and J lost 5 bases, with 10 bases between them. The length of the CDR3 is 14 residues. Germline CDR1 is SGHDT and CDR2 is YYEEEE. CDR3 nucleotides: TGTGCCAGCAGCTTGATGGCGGCCCACAATGAGCAGTTCTTC. Protein: CASSLMAAHNEQFF.

The CDR3 loop reads CASSSNLGPQPQHF. The CDR3 DNA sequence: TGTGCCAGCAGCTCCAATCTGGGGCCTCAGCCCCAGCATTTT. The chain has TRBV7-2 and TRBJ1-5, with a tentative D call TRBD1 (5 bases). Germline CDR1 reads SGHTA; CDR2 reads FQGNSA. The germline V and J ends were trimmed by 4 bases and 6 bases, with 13 bases remaining between them. The CDR3 consists of 14 residues.

The chain is built from TRBV7-9 and TRBJ2-5, with 8 bases lining up with TRBD2. The CDR3 has 15 residues. V lost 3 bases to trimming and J lost 3 bases; unmatched junction nucleotides: 6. Per germline, CDR1 SEHNR and CDR2 FQNEAQ (reference sequence). The CDR3 here is CASSLTGGPEETQYF. CDR3 in DNA: TGTGCCAGCAGCTTGACGGGGGGGCCAGAAGAGACCCAGTACTTC.

The V gene is TRBV5-6, the J gene TRBJ2-3; D is undetermined. Trimming cost V 0 bases and J 6 bases, with 5 bases left between them. Germline loops: CDR1 SGHDT, CDR2 YYEEEE. This CDR3 is built from 12 residues. The CDR3 region is CASSLAQDTQYF. The CDR3 bases are TGTGCCAGCAGCTTGGCCCAGGATACGCAGTATTTT.

This chain joins TRBV6-5 and TRBJ2-1, with TRBD1 as a possible D gene (6 bases). The CDR3 consists of 15 residues. The germline V and J ends were trimmed by 6 bases and 1 base, with 13 bases remaining between them. Germline CDR1 and CDR2: MNHEY and SVGAGI. The CDR3 region is CASSSRDISYNEQFF. The CDR3 region has the DNA TGTGCCAGCAGCTCTAGGGACATTTCCTACAATGAGCAGTTCTTC.

The chain uses TRBV28 and TRBJ2-3, with 9 bases identical to TRBD1. CDR1 and CDR2 (germline): MDHEN, SYDVKM. CDR3 length: 12 residues. Trimming cost V 3 bases and J 14 bases; bases outside gene matches: 6. CDR3: CASSFSGTGRYF. The CDR3 nucleotides read TGTGCCAGCAGTTTTTCGGGGACAGGGAGGTATTTT. Drawing the rest from reference TRBV28 and TRBJ2-3, the complete variable domain is DVKVTQSSRYLVKRTGEKVFLECVQDMDHENMFWYRQDPGLGLRLIYFSYDVKMKEKGDIPEGYSVSREKKERFSLILESASTNQTSMYLCASSFSGTGRYFGPGTRLTVL.

The gene calls are TRBV21-1 and TRBJ2-2; TRBD1, the table's D call, lacks a check against the DNA. TRBV21-1 is an annotated pseudogene. CDR3 length equals 16 residues. CDR3: CASTKPDSSNTGELFF. In DNA, the CDR3 is TGTGCCAGCACAAAGCCGGACAGTTCGAACACCGGGGAGCTGTTTTTT.

This chain joins TRBV28 and TRBJ1-5, with 11 bases that match TRBD1. V lost 8 bases, J lost 1 base, and 7 bases stayed unmatched. CDR3 length: 16 residues. Germline CDR1 reads MDHEN; CDR2 reads SYDVKM. The CDR3 DNA follows: TGTGCCAGCGGACAGGGGGCCTTGCCGAGCAATCAGCCCCAGCATTTT. It codes for CASGQGALPSNQPQHF.

This clone was found once. V gene TRBV11-2 combines with J gene TRBJ2-1, with TRBD2 as a possible D gene (5 bases). V was pared by 4 bases and J by 0 bases, with 10 bases between. Germline-derived CDR1 and CDR2 are SGHAT and FQNNGV. The CDR3 has 15 residues. This chain's CDR3 is CASSSRRSSYNEQFF. The CDR3 DNA sequence: TGTGCCAGCAGCTCAAGGAGGAGCTCCTACAATGAGCAGTTCTTC.

The V and J genes are TRBV5-1 and TRBJ2-3, with 11 bases lining up with TRBD2. Trimming cost V 2 bases and J 1 base; bases outside gene matches: 3. The CDR3 runs 16 residues. Per germline, CDR1 SGHRS and CDR2 YFSETQ. The CDR3 nucleotides are TGCGCCAGCAGCTTTAGCGGGGGGGCGGGCACAGATACGCAGTATTTT. This codes for CASSFSGGAGTDTQYF.

This clone was observed a few times. The rearrangement uses TRBV28 and TRBJ2-7; 12 bases are shared with TRBD2. The CDR3 runs 15 residues. CDR1 is MDHEN and CDR2 is SYDVKM in the germline V gene. V was pared by 5 bases and J by 2 bases, with 4 bases of the junction left unmatched. The CDR3 loop is CASSTRLAGAYEQYF. CDR3 nucleotide sequence: TGTGCCAGCAGTACCCGACTAGCGGGAGCCTACGAGCAGTACTTC.

The chain is built from TRBV6-2 or TRBV6-3 and TRBJ1-2; TRBD1 is a possible D gene (5 bases). The CDR3 contains 14 residues. V lost 2 bases, J lost 6 bases, and 13 bases lay in between. The germline gives CDR1 MNHEY, CDR2 SVGEGT. The CDR3 sequence is CASSYPRAGNGYTF. The CDR3 nucleotides read TGTGCCAGCAGTTACCCTCGAGCAGGGAATGGCTACACCTTC.

This chain uses TRBV7-3 with TRBJ2-2, with TRBD2 matching 15 bases. This CDR3 spans 17 amino acids. Losses at the gene ends were 4 bases for V and 3 bases for J; bases not matched to a gene: 3. CDR1 is SGHTA, CDR2 FQGTGA, per germline. The CDR3 DNA reads as TGTGCCAGCAGCTCAGGGACTAGCGGGGGGTACACCGGGGAGCTGTTTTTT. The encoded protein is CASSSGTSGGYTGELFF.

In this sample, this clone turned up a few times. The chain combines TRBV20-1 with TRBJ1-5; the D is unclear. Trimming left V 3 bases short and J 9 bases short, with 12 bases between. Germline V gene sequence: CDR1 DFQATT, CDR2 SNEGSKA (reference sequence). The CDR3 spans 12 residues. The CDR3 here is CSASRRLGPQHF. CDR3 bases: TGCAGTGCTAGTCGCAGGTTGGGGCCCCAGCATTTT.

This clone was counted only a few times. The chain links TRBV28 to TRBJ1-2; D is ambiguous. The CDR3 runs to 12 residues. Trimming took off 3 bases at V and 4 bases at J, with 6 bases between the two ends. Germline loops: CDR1 MDHEN, CDR2 SYDVKM. CDR3 amino acids: CASSFRGYGYTF. The CDR3 DNA is TGTGCCAGCAGTTTCCGGGGCTATGGCTACACCTTC.

This chain connects TRBV4-1 to TRBJ2-3; 7 positions match TRBD2. V trimming: 1 base; J trimming: 0 bases; junction bases outside the gene matches: 4. Germline CDR1 and CDR2: MGHRA and YSYEKL. The length of the CDR3 is 16 residues. In DNA, the CDR3 is TGCGCCAGCAGCCAAGGTTTTAGCGGGAGCACAGATACGCAGTATTTT. Translation gives CASSQGFSGSTDTQYF.

The CDR3, as DNA: TGCGCCAGCAGCTTGGGTTCCAGCGGGAGGGTCAATGAGCAGTTCTTC. Amino acid sequence: CASSLGSSGRVNEQFF. V gene TRBV5-1 combines with J gene TRBJ2-1, with 10 nucleotides matching TRBD2. Germline V gene sequence: CDR1 SGHRS, CDR2 YFSETQ. V gave up 0 bases and J gave up 6 bases; unmatched junction bases: 6. This CDR3 spans 16 amino acids.

The chain uses TRBV19 and TRBJ2-7; 11 nucleotides line up with TRBD2. The germline CDR1 and CDR2 sequences are LNHDA and SQIVND (reference sequence). CDR3 size: 15 residues. V was pared by 9 bases and J by 4 bases, with 11 bases of the junction left unmatched. CDR3 sequence (DNA): TGTGCCAGCACCATAGCGGGAGGGCCAGCTTACGAGCAGTACTTC. Translated: CASTIAGGPAYEQYF.

The chain recombines TRBV4-1 with TRBJ1-2; TRBD1 matches at 7 bases. The CDR3 totals 16 residues. V lost 6 bases and J lost 7; bases outside the gene matches: 17. Germline CDR1 is MGHRA and CDR2 is YSYEKL. CDR3 coding DNA: TGCGCCAGCAGTCCTATACAGGGGCCCTCAGGCGGTGGCTACACCTTC. Amino acids: CASSPIQGPSGGGYTF.

This clone was found a few times. J is TRBJ2-7 and V is TRBV2; 10 bases fit TRBD2. The CDR3 extends over 16 amino acids. J lost 2 bases, V lost 1 base, and 5 bases had no gene match. The germline V gene has CDR1 SNHLY and CDR2 FYNNEI. CDR3 sequence reads: CASSEGVAGGTYEQYF. CDR3 in DNA: TGTGCCAGCAGTGAAGGTGTAGCGGGGGGCACCTACGAGCAGTACTTC.

This clone has a handful of counts. The chain combines TRBV11-1 with TRBJ1-6, with D possibly matching TRBD1 (5 bases). This CDR3 region has 13 residues. With 5 bases removed from V and 7 bases from J, the gap between germline ends came to 9 bases. The germline gives CDR1 SGHAT, CDR2 FQDESV (reference sequence). The CDR3 bases are TGTGCCAGCAGCATAGGACAAAATTCACCCCTCCACTTT. Residues: CASSIGQNSPLHF. The complete variable domain, with remaining parts taken from reference TRBV11-1 and TRBJ1-6, reads EAEVAQSPRYKITEKSQAVAFWCDPISGHATLYWYRQILGQGPELLVQFQDESVVDDSQLPKDRFSAERLKGVDSTLKIQPAELGDSAMYLCASSIGQNSPLHFGNGTRLTVT.

This sequence joins TRBV7-8 and TRBJ2-7, with a tentative D call TRBD1 (7 bases). This CDR3 spans 16 amino acids. V lost 2 bases, J lost 2 bases, and 16 bases lay in between. CDR1 and CDR2 (germline): SGHVS, FQNEAQ. This CDR3 reads CASSLQGQSGAYEQYF. DNA for the CDR3: TGTGCCAGCAGCTTACAGGGACAGTCGGGAGCCTACGAGCAGTACTTC.

The chain couples TRBV2 to TRBJ2-1; 16 positions agree with TRBD2. The CDR3 runs 17 residues. Germline loops: CDR1 SNHLY, CDR2 FYNNEI. J was trimmed by 1 base and V by 7 bases; bases with no gene match: 4. CDR3 residues: CASTPGLAGGSYNEQFF. CDR3 DNA sequence: TGTGCCAGCACACCGGGACTAGCGGGGGGGTCCTACAATGAGCAGTTCTTC.

The rearrangement joins TRBV7-2 to TRBJ1-5, with no clear D. The germline V gene has CDR1 SGHTA and CDR2 FQGNSA. CDR3 length: 14 residues. Trimming cost V 5 bases and J 3 bases, with 11 bases left between them. DNA for the CDR3: TGTGCCAGCAGCCTATTGGGAGCCAATCAGCCCCAGCATTTT. Translating it yields CASSLLGANQPQHF.